The clone carrying this T cell receptor beta chain turned up a few times. The data are from a study of blood T cell repertoires in COVID-19. The CDR3 contains 15 residues. Germline CDR1 and CDR2: MNHEY and SMNVEV (reference sequence). V was trimmed by 8 bases and J by 1 base, leaving 18 bases between them. The table came from immunoSEQ multiplex PCR; TCRdb's copy has only in-frame clones and leaves some out. The sample shows approximately 200,000 clones, approximately 86% of them seen only once. The sequenced sample was PBMCs or T cells enriched from blood (not recorded which). The genes are TRBV27 and TRBJ2-7; maybe TRBD2 (5 bases). This clonotype was sampled from a woman younger than 45 who had been exposed to COVID-19. This chain's CDR3 is CASGVRGLFSYEQYF. For the CDR3, the DNA is TGTGCCAGCGGGGTTCGGGGATTGTTTTCCTACGAGCAGTACTTC.